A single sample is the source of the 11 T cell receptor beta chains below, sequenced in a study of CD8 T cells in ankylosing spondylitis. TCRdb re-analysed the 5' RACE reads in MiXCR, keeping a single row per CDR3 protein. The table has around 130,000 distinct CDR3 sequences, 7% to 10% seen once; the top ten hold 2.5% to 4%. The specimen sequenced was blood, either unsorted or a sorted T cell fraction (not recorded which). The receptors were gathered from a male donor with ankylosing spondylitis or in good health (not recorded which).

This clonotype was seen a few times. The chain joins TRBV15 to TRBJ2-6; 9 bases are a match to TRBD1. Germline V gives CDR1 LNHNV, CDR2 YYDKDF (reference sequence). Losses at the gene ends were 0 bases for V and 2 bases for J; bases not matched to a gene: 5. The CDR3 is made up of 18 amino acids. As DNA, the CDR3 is TGTGCCACCAGCAGAGAACAGGGGGCTAGACCTGGGGCCAACGTCCTGACTTTC. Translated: CATSREQGARPGANVLTF.

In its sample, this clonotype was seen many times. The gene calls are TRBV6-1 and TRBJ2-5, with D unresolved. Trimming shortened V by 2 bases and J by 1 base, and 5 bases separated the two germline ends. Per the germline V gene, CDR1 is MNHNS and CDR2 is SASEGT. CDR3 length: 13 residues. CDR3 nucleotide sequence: TGTGCCAGCAGTGAACAGCTCCAAGAGACCCAGTACTTC. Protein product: CASSEQLQETQYF.

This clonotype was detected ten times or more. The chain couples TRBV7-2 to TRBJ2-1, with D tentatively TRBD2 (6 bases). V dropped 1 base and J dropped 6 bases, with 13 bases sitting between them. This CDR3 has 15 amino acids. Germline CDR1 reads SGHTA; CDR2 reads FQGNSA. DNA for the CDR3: TGTGCCAGCAGCTTAGAGGCGGGAACGGTCAATGAGCAGTTCTTC. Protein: CASSLEAGTVNEQFF.

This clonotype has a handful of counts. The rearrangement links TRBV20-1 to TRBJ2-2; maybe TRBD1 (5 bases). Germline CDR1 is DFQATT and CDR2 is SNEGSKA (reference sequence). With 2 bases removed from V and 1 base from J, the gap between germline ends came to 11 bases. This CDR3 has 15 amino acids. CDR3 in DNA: TGCAGTGCTAGAAGGGGATCTAGGAACACCGGGGAGCTGTTTTTT. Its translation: CSARRGSRNTGELFF.

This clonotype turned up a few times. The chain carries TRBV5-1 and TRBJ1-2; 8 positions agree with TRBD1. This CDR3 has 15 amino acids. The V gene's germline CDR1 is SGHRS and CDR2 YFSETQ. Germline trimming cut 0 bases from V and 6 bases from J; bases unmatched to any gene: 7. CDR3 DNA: TGCGCCAGCAGCTTGGAACCAGGGGGCGCAAATGGCTACACCTTC. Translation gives CASSLEPGGANGYTF. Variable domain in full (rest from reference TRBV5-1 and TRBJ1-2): KAGVTQTPRYLIKTRGQQVTLSCSPISGHRSVSWYQQTPGQGLQFLFEYFSETQRNKGNFPGRFSGRQFSNSRSEMNVSTLELGDSALYLCASSLEPGGANGYTFGSGTRLTVV.

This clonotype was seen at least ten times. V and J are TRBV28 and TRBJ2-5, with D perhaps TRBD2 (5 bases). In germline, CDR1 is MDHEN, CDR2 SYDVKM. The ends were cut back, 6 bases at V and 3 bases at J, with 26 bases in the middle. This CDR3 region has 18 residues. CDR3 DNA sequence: TGTGCCAGCAGCACTAGACCCGGAACCCGGCTATCCAAAGAGACCCAGTACTTC. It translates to CASSTRPGTRLSKETQYF. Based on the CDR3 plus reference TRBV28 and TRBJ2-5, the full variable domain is DVKVTQSSRYLVKRTGEKVFLECVQDMDHENMFWYRQDPGLGLRLIYFSYDVKMKEKGDIPEGYSVSREKKERFSLILESASTNQTSMYLCASSTRPGTRLSKETQYFGPGTRLLVL.

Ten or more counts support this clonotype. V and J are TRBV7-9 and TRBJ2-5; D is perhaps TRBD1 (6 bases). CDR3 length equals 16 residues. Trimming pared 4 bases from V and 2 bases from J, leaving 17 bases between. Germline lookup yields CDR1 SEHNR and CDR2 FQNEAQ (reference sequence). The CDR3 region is CASSSLQGLGQETQYF. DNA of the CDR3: TGTGCCAGCAGCTCCCTACAGGGATTGGGACAAGAGACCCAGTACTTC.

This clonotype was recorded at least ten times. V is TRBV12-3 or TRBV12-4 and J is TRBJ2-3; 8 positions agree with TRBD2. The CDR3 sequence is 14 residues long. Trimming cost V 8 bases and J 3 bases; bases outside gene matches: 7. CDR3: CASDTSGGTDTQYF. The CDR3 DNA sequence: TGTGCCAGCGACACTAGCGGAGGTACAGATACGCAGTATTTT.

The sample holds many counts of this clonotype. DNA for the CDR3: TGCGCCAGCAGCCACCGACAGGGGTTAACAGATACGCAGTATTTT. Encoded protein: CASSHRQGLTDTQYF. The chain has TRBV5-1 and TRBJ2-3; 8 positions match TRBD1. Germline V gene lookup returns CDR1 SGHRS and CDR2 YFSETQ. The trim removed 4 bases at V and 3 bases at J, leaving 7 bases unmatched. CDR3 size: 15 residues. Full variable domain (rest looked up from reference TRBV5-1 and TRBJ2-3): KAGVTQTPRYLIKTRGQQVTLSCSPISGHRSVSWYQQTPGQGLQFLFEYFSETQRNKGNFPGRFSGRQFSNSRSEMNVSTLELGDSALYLCASSHRQGLTDTQYFGPGTRLTVL.

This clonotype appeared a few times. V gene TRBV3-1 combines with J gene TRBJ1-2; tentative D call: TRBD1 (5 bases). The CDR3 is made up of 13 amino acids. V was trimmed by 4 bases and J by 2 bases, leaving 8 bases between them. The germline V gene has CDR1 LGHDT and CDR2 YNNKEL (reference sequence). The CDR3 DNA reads TGTGCCAGCAGCCTACAGGTGAACTATGGCTACACCTTC. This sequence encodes CASSLQVNYGYTF.

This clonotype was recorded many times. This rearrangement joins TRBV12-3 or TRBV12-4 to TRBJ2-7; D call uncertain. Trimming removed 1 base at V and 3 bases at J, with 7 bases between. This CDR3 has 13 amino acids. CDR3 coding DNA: TGTGCCAGCAGTTTAGACGGCTACTACGAGCAGTACTTC. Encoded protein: CASSLDGYYEQYF.